Listed below are T cell receptor beta chains from one sample, sequenced in a study of control samples from healthy donors and cancer patients. Clones were read by immunoSEQ multiplex PCR, and TCRdb kept only the in-frame ones, dropping some. The table includes around 110,000 clones, 85% to 90% detected once. The material sequenced was blood. These receptor sequences come from a woman in her 70s in good health. Each CDR3 is given with its conserved first and last residue. Fields, in order: D gene, V gene, clone size, J gene, CDR3 protein, CDR3 DNA. D genes are given only for firm matches. Size tells how often a clone was seen (once, few, many) or the class of an expanded clone, and some rows leave it out.

D: TRBD1
V: TRBV2
size: NA
J: TRBJ1-4
CDR3: CASLGTDLEKLFF
DNA: TGTGCCAGCCTTGGGACAGACCTTGAAAAACTGTTTTTT

D: NA
V: TRBV11-2
size: NA
J: TRBJ2-7
CDR3: CASSLDAASYEQYF
DNA: TGTGCCAGCAGCTTAGATGCAGCCTCCTACGAGCAGTACTTC

D: NA
V: TRBV6-5
size: few
J: TRBJ1-5
CDR3: CASSSGGGPSNQPQHF
DNA: TGTGCCAGCAGTTCCGGGGGAGGTCCAAGCAATCAGCCCCAGCATTTT

D: NA
V: TRBV5-1
size: once
J: TRBJ2-1
CDR3: CASSLGGYNEQFF
DNA: TGCGCCAGCAGCTTGGGGGGATACAATGAGCAGTTCTTC

D: NA
V: TRBV6-2/TRBV6-3
size: NA
J: TRBJ1-2
CDR3: CASSYPSLGIYGYTF
DNA: TGTGCCAGCAGTTACCCCTCCCTAGGGATATATGGCTACACCTTC

D: TRBD1
V: TRBV4-2
size: once
J: TRBJ1-1
CDR3: CASRPGGQGAAAFF
DNA: TGTGCCAGCAGGCCGGGGGGACAGGGGGCTGCAGCTTTCTTT

D: TRBD1
V: TRBV6-4
size: NA
J: TRBJ1-6
CDR3: CASSAPGQGAISYNSPLHF
DNA: TGTGCCAGCAGTGCCCCGGGGCAGGGGGCAATCTCCTATAATTCACCCCTCCACTTT

D: NA
V: TRBV7-2
size: NA
J: TRBJ1-2
CDR3: CASSVTSTYGYTF
DNA: TGTGCCAGCAGCGTTACGTCGACTTATGGCTACACCTTC

D: TRBD1
V: TRBV9
size: NA
J: TRBJ1-2
CDR3: CASSPRDSNYGYTF
DNA: TGTGCCAGCAGCCCCCGGGACAGTAACTATGGCTACACCTTC

D: NA
V: TRBV15
size: NA
J: TRBJ2-7
CDR3: CATSRSRSAAEQYF
DNA: TGTGCCACCAGCAGATCCCGATCTGCGGCCGAGCAGTACTTC

D: TRBD2
V: TRBV11-2
size: once
J: TRBJ2-3
CDR3: CASRLLAGGTDTQYF
DNA: TGTGCCAGCAGGCTACTAGCGGGTGGCACAGATACGCAGTATTTT

D: TRBD1
V: TRBV19
size: NA
J: TRBJ1-1
CDR3: CASSNTGTGFVEAFF
DNA: TGTGCCAGTAGTAACACCGGGACAGGGTTTGTTGAAGCTTTCTTT

D: NA
V: TRBV7-9
size: NA
J: TRBJ1-1
CDR3: CASSQSSAAEAFF
DNA: TGTGCCAGCAGCCAATCTTCGGCTGCTGAAGCTTTCTTT

D: TRBD1
V: TRBV5-1
size: NA
J: TRBJ1-1
CDR3: CASRPDRGGTEAFF
DNA: TGCGCCAGCAGACCCGACAGGGGAGGGACTGAAGCTTTCTTT

D: TRBD1
V: TRBV19
size: NA
J: TRBJ1-4
CDR3: CASSADWDSLQLFF
DNA: TGTGCCAGTAGTGCTGACTGGGACAGCCTCCAACTGTTTTTT

D: NA
V: TRBV3-1/TRBV3-2
size: NA
J: TRBJ2-7
CDR3: CASGAGPYEQYF
DNA: TGTGCCAGCGGGGCAGGACCCTACGAGCAGTACTTC

D: NA
V: TRBV24-1
size: NA
J: TRBJ1-1
CDR3: CATSSWEGGVFF
DNA: TGTGCCACCAGCTCTTGGGAGGGGGGAGTATTCTTT

D: NA
V: TRBV11-2
size: NA
J: TRBJ2-7
CDR3: CASSIGAGIVFDEQYF
DNA: TGTGCCAGCAGCATCGGAGCCGGGATTGTGTTCGACGAGCAGTACTTC

D: NA
V: TRBV6-2/TRBV6-3
size: NA
J: TRBJ2-1
CDR3: CASSYGTSPSNEQFF
DNA: TGTGCCAGCAGTTACGGTACTAGTCCTTCTAATGAGCAGTTCTTC

D: NA
V: TRBV19
size: NA
J: TRBJ1-6
CDR3: CATADSDGQGSPLHF
DNA: TGTGCCACCGCAGACTCAGACGGTCAGGGTTCACCCCTCCACTTT

D: TRBD1
V: TRBV5-1
size: NA
J: TRBJ1-4
CDR3: CASRLTGSLGNEKLFF
DNA: TGCGCCAGCAGGTTGACAGGGTCCTTGGGGAATGAAAAACTGTTTTTT

D: NA
V: TRBV6-5
size: NA
J: TRBJ1-5
CDR3: CASSYGLGTGQPQHF
DNA: TGTGCCAGCAGTTACGGTTTGGGGACGGGCCAGCCCCAGCATTTT

D: NA
V: TRBV15
size: NA
J: TRBJ1-3
CDR3: CATSRDPSGSGNTIYF
DNA: TGTGCCACCAGCAGAGATCCCTCAGGGTCAGGAAACACCATATATTTT

D: TRBD2
V: TRBV7-6
size: NA
J: TRBJ2-7
CDR3: CASSLTVGGGQFYEQYF
DNA: TGTGCCAGCAGCTTAACGGTTGGCGGGGGTCAGTTCTACGAGCAGTACTTC